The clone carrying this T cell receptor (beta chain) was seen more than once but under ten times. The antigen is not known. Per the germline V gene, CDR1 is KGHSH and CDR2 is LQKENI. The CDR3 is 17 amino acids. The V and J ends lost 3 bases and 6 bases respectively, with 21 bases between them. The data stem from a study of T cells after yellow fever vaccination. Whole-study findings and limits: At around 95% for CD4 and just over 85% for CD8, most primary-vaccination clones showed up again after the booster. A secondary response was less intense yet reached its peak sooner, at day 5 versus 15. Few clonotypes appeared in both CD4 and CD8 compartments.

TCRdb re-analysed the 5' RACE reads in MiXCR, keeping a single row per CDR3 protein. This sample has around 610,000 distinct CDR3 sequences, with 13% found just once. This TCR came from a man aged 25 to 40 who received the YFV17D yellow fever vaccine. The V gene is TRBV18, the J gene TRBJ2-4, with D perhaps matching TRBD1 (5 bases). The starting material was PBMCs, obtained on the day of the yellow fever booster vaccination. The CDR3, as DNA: TGTGCCAGCTCACCCCCTTCACAGGACCGTGGTGGAAACATTCAGTACTTC. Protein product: CASSPPSQDRGGNIQYF.